The next 15 T cell receptor beta chains were all read from a single sample in a study of CD4 T cells in relation to SARS-CoV-2 and coronaviruses. Before the COVID-19 pandemic, during about 2011-2019, CD4+ T cells were taken from unexposed donors. CD4+ T cells were isolated from the cells after more than nine days of culture. Antigens of these TCRs are unknown. Clones were read by immunoSEQ multiplex PCR, and TCRdb kept only the in-frame ones, dropping some. The sample consists of about 15,000 clones, 60% to 80% of them appearing once. Sample: CD4+ T cells from PBMCs, cultured in vitro. The receptor source for this set is a human donor in good health.

The rearrangement joins TRBV11-2 to TRBJ1-6; D is ambiguous. Germline values: CDR1 SGHAT, CDR2 FQNNGV. Between the trimmed V and J ends, which lost 2 bases and 4 bases, there was a span of 9 bases. CDR3 length equals 15 residues. The CDR3 coding sequence is TGTGCCAGCAGCTTAACCGGCGGATATAATTCACCCCTCCACTTT. This gives the protein CASSLTGGYNSPLHF.

The chain recombines TRBV4-1 with TRBJ1-5; TRBD1 is a possible D gene (5 bases). The germline V gene has CDR1 MGHRA and CDR2 YSYEKL. CDR3 length equals 15 residues. V lost 1 base and J lost 8, with 15 bases in between. The CDR3 DNA sequence: TGCGCCAGCAGCCAAGGAGGGCAGGGAAGTGAGCCCCAGCATTTT. It is translated as CASSQGGQGSEPQHF.

V usage is TRBV5-4 and J usage is TRBJ2-1, with 15 bases lining up with TRBD2. With 4 bases clipped from V and 12 bases from J, the junction kept 11 bases outside the gene matches. CDR1 and CDR2 from the germline V gene are SGHNT and YYREEE (reference sequence). The CDR3 spans 16 residues. The CDR3: CASSASGLAGGGGQFF. The CDR3 coding sequence is TGTGCCAGCAGCGCTTCGGGACTAGCGGGAGGCGGAGGGCAGTTCTTC.

This chain connects TRBV10-3 to TRBJ2-1, with 13 nucleotides matching TRBD2. Trimming removed 3 bases from V and 10 bases from J; junction bases left unmatched: 3. Germline V CDR1 and CDR2: ENHRY, SYGVKD. This CDR3 is 14 amino acids long. CDR3 loop: CAISEGTSGNEQFF. For the CDR3, the DNA is TGTGCCATCAGTGAAGGGACTAGCGGGAACGAGCAGTTCTTC.

The chain couples TRBV10-1 to TRBJ2-5; D unclear. This CDR3 spans 13 amino acids. Trimming shortened V by 2 bases and J by 3 bases, and 7 bases separated the two germline ends. Germline values: CDR1 WNHNN, CDR2 SYGVQD (reference sequence). DNA for the CDR3: TGCGCCAGCAGTGAGAGGGTTGAAGAGACCCAGTACTTC. Its translation is CASSERVEETQYF.

The chain links TRBV5-4 to TRBJ1-1, with D unclear. Trimming stripped 1 base from V and 6 bases from J, with 10 bases between. In germline, CDR1 is SGHNT, CDR2 YYREEE (reference sequence). The CDR3 is made up of 13 amino acids. In DNA form, the CDR3 reads TGTGCCAGCAGCTTGCAACGGCGGGCTGAAGCTTTCTTT. This gives the protein CASSLQRRAEAFF.

V is TRBV9 and J is TRBJ1-2, with a weak D call TRBD1 (5 bases). V dropped 6 bases and J dropped 3 bases, with 24 bases sitting between them. The CDR3 has 17 residues. Germline V gene data show CDR1 as SGDLS and CDR2 as YYNGEE. The CDR3 DNA is TGTGCCAGCACCGTCAGACCGATTCAGGGATTGGACTATGGCTACACCTTC. Encoded protein: CASTVRPIQGLDYGYTF.

The chain links TRBV6-5 to TRBJ1-2; no clear D. Germline CDR1 reads MNHEY; CDR2 reads SVGAGI. V was shortened by 6 bases and J by 8 bases, with 13 bases between the two germline ends. CDR3 length: 12 amino acids. CDR3 in amino acids: CASRATAGGYTF. The CDR3 nucleotides read TGTGCCAGCAGAGCAACAGCTGGGGGCTACACCTTC.

The J gene is TRBJ2-7, the V gene TRBV19; 8 bases align to TRBD1. Germline V gene data show CDR1 as LNHDA and CDR2 as SQIVND (reference sequence). This CDR3 is built from 15 residues. After removal of 5 bases from V and 0 bases from J, the junction contained 6 bases not matched to a gene. The CDR3 coding sequence is TGTGCCAGTAGTCCCCGACAGGGGAGCTCCTACGAGCAGTACTTC. Translation gives CASSPRQGSSYEQYF.

V and J are TRBV29-1 and TRBJ2-4, with D unclear. Germline V gene sequence: CDR1 SQVTM, CDR2 ANQGSEA. The V end was cut by 5 bases, the J end by 5 bases, with 7 bases between. The CDR3 has 11 residues. The CDR3 is CSVHRENIQYF. In nucleotides, the CDR3 is TGCAGCGTTCACAGAGAAAACATTCAGTACTTC.

The rearrangement links TRBV3-1 (or the pseudogene TRBV3-2) to TRBJ2-7; 14 bases align to TRBD2. V lost 10 bases and J lost 2; bases outside the gene matches: 1. This CDR3 comprises 13 residues. The germline V gene has CDR1 LGHDT and CDR2 YNNKEL (reference sequence). The DNA for the CDR3 is TGTGCCACGGGACTAGCGGGAGCCTACGAGCAGTACTTC. It yields the protein CATGLAGAYEQYF.

The genes are TRBV4-1 and TRBJ1-1; possibly TRBD1 for D (5 bases). This CDR3 comprises 15 residues. CDR1 is MGHRA and CDR2 is YSYEKL in the germline V gene. Trimming took 0 bases from V and 5 from J, leaving 13 bases between them. CDR3 in DNA: TGCGCCAGCAGCCAAGATCATAGTAAGGGGACTGAAGCTTTCTTT. This codes for CASSQDHSKGTEAFF.

This sequence joins TRBV28 and TRBJ2-7; D is ambiguous. V was clipped by 8 bases and J by 2 bases, with 16 bases between them. This CDR3 spans 14 amino acids. Per germline, CDR1 MDHEN and CDR2 SYDVKM. This chain's CDR3 is CASPCCEATYEQYF. The CDR3 DNA is TGTGCCAGCCCATGTTGCGAAGCAACCTACGAGCAGTACTTC. Full variable domain (missing parts from reference TRBV28 and TRBJ2-7): DVKVTQSSRYLVKRTGEKVFLECVQDMDHENMFWYRQDPGLGLRLIYFSYDVKMKEKGDIPEGYSVSREKKERFSLILESASTNQTSMYLCASPCCEATYEQYFGPGTRLTVT.

The chain carries TRBV19 and TRBJ2-3; 11 bases fit TRBD2. The V gene end was trimmed by 6 bases and the J gene end by 6 bases; junction bases not matched to a gene: 5. Per the germline V gene, CDR1 is LNHDA and CDR2 is SQIVND (reference sequence). This CDR3 contains 14 residues. The CDR3 DNA reads TGTGCCAGTAGGACTAGCGGGACGGCGGATACGCAGTATTTT. Its protein product is CASRTSGTADTQYF.

J is TRBJ1-2 and V is TRBV28; TRBD1 agrees at 9 bases. With 6 bases clipped from V and 3 bases from J, the junction kept 8 bases outside the gene matches. CDR3 length: 15 residues. Germline lookup yields CDR1 MDHEN and CDR2 SYDVKM. CDR3 loop: CASRLTGGRYYGYTF. CDR3 nucleotides: TGTGCCAGCAGATTGACAGGGGGTCGCTACTATGGCTACACCTTC.